This TCR beta chain was captured by sequencing in a study of cytomegalovirus exposure and HLA in healthy donors. Between the trimmed V and J ends, which lost 3 bases and 3 bases, there was a span of 14 bases. The CDR3 totals 15 residues. In germline, CDR1 is KGHSH, CDR2 LQKENI. The study's findings and limits: Later analysis suggested most CMV-associated TCR beta chains were HLA-restricted. Diagnosis of cytomegalovirus status made by the classifier reportedly showed high specificity and sensitivity.

This clone was recorded only once. Its antigen is unknown. Primers included in the PCR were 60 Vbeta and 13 Jbeta primers. Generated by immunoSEQ multiplex PCR, the TCRdb table keeps only in-frame clones and is missing some. The repertoire consists of 89,000 or so clones, with 65% to 80% occurring once and the leading ten covering roughly 4.2%. The source of this sequence is a man between 60 and 70 years old in good health and CMV-seronegative. The sample was PBMCs. The chain links TRBV18 to TRBJ2-5; D gene uncertain. The DNA of the CDR3 is TGTGCCAGCTCACCCGACTTGGTCGGAAAAGAGACCCAGTACTTC. It codes for CASSPDLVGKETQYF.